These 20 T cell receptor beta chains were all obtained from the same sample, sequenced in a study of control samples from healthy donors and cancer patients (dated by TCRdb to 2020 to 2022). Library preparation employed the immunoSEQ multiplex PCR assay. This immuneACCESS table, as held by TCRdb, lists in-frame sequences with V and J called but not all clones. Of the missing ones, under half trace to an unresolved V gene in checked studies; the others have no known cause. The sample includes roughly 79,000 clones, with approximately 80% observed a single time. The ten biggest clones cover approximately 15% of the sample. Sequences were obtained from blood. Source of these receptors: a middle-aged man in good health.

The rearrangement uses TRBV30 and TRBJ1-5, with 10 nucleotides matching TRBD1. The germline gives CDR1 GTSNPN, CDR2 SVGIG (reference sequence). After removal of 6 bases from V and 7 bases from J, the junction contained 12 bases not matched to a gene. The CDR3 consists of 15 residues. CDR3 DNA: TGTGCCTGCGCTGCAGCCGGGACAGGGGACCAGCCCCAGCATTTT. Residues: CACAAAGTGDQPQHF.

As DNA, the CDR3 is TGTGCCAGCAGCGAGGGACCAGCTGAAGCTTTCTTT. Translation: CASSEGPAEAFF. The J gene is TRBJ1-1, the V gene TRBV12-3 or TRBV12-4; weak D call: TRBD1 (5 bases). V shed 6 bases and J shed 6 bases, with 11 bases lying between them. The CDR3 is 12 amino acids.

The V call is TRBV18, the J call TRBJ1-1; D is possibly TRBD1 (6 bases). Germline CDR1 and CDR2: KGHSH and LQKENI. V was pared by 5 bases and J by 1 base, with 14 bases between. The length of the CDR3 is 15 residues. The CDR3 is CASSFFRGKNTEAFF. DNA for the CDR3: TGTGCCAGCTCATTTTTCAGGGGCAAGAACACTGAAGCTTTCTTT.

The chain is built from TRBV5-6 and TRBJ1-5; D remains unclear. Germline V lookup: CDR1 SGHDT, CDR2 YYEEEE. Trimming removed 4 bases at V and 6 bases at J, with 11 bases between. The CDR3 totals 13 residues. The CDR3 protein is CASSAGRSQPQHF. For the CDR3, the DNA is TGTGCCAGCAGCGCCGGCCGCAGTCAGCCCCAGCATTTT.

As DNA, the CDR3 is TGTGCCAGCAGTGAGTTGGGCGGGGAGCTGTTTTTT. Its translation: CASSELGGELFF. This chain links TRBV6-1 with TRBJ2-2; D ambiguous. Germline assignment: CDR1 MNHNS and CDR2 SASEGT. Trimming removed 3 bases from V and 7 bases from J, with 6 bases in between. The CDR3 length is 12 residues.

This clone came up a few times. The CDR3 loop reads CASSGRTSTARNEQFF. The CDR3 nucleotides are TGTGCCAGCAGTGGGCGGACTTCGACGGCACGAAATGAGCAGTTCTTC. The chain employs TRBV6-2 or TRBV6-3 and TRBJ2-1, with D possibly matching TRBD2 (5 bases). The CDR3 length is 16 residues. The germline V gene encodes CDR1 MNHEY and CDR2 SVGEGT. V was trimmed by 5 bases and J by 7 bases, leaving 21 bases between them.

This rearrangement joins TRBV24-1 to TRBJ1-5, with no clear D. The V and J ends lost 4 bases and 16 bases respectively, with 16 bases between them. In germline, CDR1 is KGHDR, CDR2 SFDVKD. This CDR3 is 12 amino acids long. CDR3 coding DNA: TGTGCCACCAGTGACGCCTCCCGAAATATCCATTTT. Translated: CATSDASRNIHF.

The chain's CDR3 is CASSFSVGSEAFF. CDR3 bases: TGTGCCAGCAGTTTCTCCGTTGGTTCTGAAGCTTTCTTT. The chain combines TRBV12-3 or TRBV12-4 with TRBJ1-1, with no clear D. This CDR3 comprises 13 residues. V gave up 3 bases and J gave up 6 bases, with 11 bases separating them.

This chain links TRBV2 with TRBJ2-6; D call uncertain. Per the germline V gene, CDR1 is SNHLY and CDR2 is FYNNEI. Trimming cost V 3 bases and J 0 bases, with 12 bases left between them. This CDR3 is 17 amino acids long. CDR3 loop: CASSDVGIGSGANVLTF. The CDR3 coding sequence is TGTGCCAGCAGTGATGTGGGTATCGGCTCTGGGGCCAACGTCCTGACTTTC.

This clone was detected only a few times. The chain links TRBV19 to TRBJ1-5; D unresolved. Trimming took 1 base from V and 1 from J, leaving 8 bases between them. The germline gives CDR1 LNHDA, CDR2 SQIVND (reference sequence). CDR3 length equals 15 residues. The CDR3 coding sequence is TGTGCCAGTAGTATAGTGAGTACGAGCAATCAGCCCCAGCATTTT. It encodes CASSIVSTSNQPQHF. Filled out from reference TRBV19 and TRBJ1-5, the complete variable domain reads DGGITQSPKYLFRKEGQNVTLSCEQNLNHDAMYWYRQDPGQGLRLIYYSQIVNDFQKGDIAEGYSVSREKKESFPLTVTSAQKNPTAFYLCASSIVSTSNQPQHFGDGTRLSIL.

The chain couples TRBV11-2 to TRBJ2-2; a weak D match, TRBD2 (6 bases). V lost 5 bases and J 1 base, leaving 8 bases between the germline ends. The CDR3 length is 14 residues. Germline CDR1 is SGHAT and CDR2 is FQNNGV. The CDR3 nucleotides are TGTGCCAGCAGCCGGAGGGGGAACACCGGGGAGCTGTTTTTT. This gives the protein CASSRRGNTGELFF. Full variable domain (missing parts from reference TRBV11-2 and TRBJ2-2): EAGVAQSPRYKIIEKRQSVAFWCNPISGHATLYWYQQILGQGPKLLIQFQNNGVVDDSQLPKDRFSAERLKGVDSTLKIQPAKLEDSAVYLCASSRRGNTGELFFGEGSRLTVL.

The chain recombines TRBV5-6 with TRBJ2-5; weak D call: TRBD2 (5 bases). Germline CDR1 reads SGHDT; CDR2 reads YYEEEE. Trimming left V 4 bases short and J 4 bases short, with 14 bases between. The CDR3 contains 14 residues. The CDR3 protein is CASSLNFGGETQYF. Written as DNA, the CDR3 is TGTGCCAGCAGCCTTAACTTTGGAGGAGAGACCCAGTACTTC.

For the CDR3, the DNA is TGTGCCACCAGGGACAGTTACCCTAATTCACCCCTCCACTTT. It specifies CATRDSYPNSPLHF. The rearrangement uses TRBV24-1 and TRBJ1-6; tentatively, D is TRBD1 (6 bases). This CDR3 region has 14 residues. V was trimmed by 7 bases and J by 6 bases, leaving 12 bases between them. In germline, CDR1 is KGHDR, CDR2 SFDVKD.

This clone was seen just once. The DNA for the CDR3 is TGTGCCAGCAGCCTTATGGGGGGGCACGAGCAGTACTTC. This gives the protein CASSLMGGHEQYF. The gene calls are TRBV6-6 and TRBJ2-7, with D possibly matching TRBD2 (7 bases). In germline, CDR1 is MNHNY, CDR2 SVGAGI (reference sequence). With 6 bases removed from V and 5 bases from J, the gap between germline ends came to 14 bases. This CDR3 region has 13 residues.

The genes are TRBV18 and TRBJ2-7, with 8 bases matching TRBD1. The CDR3 length is 13 residues. Germline V CDR1 and CDR2: KGHSH, LQKENI. J was trimmed by 6 bases and V by 4 bases; bases with no gene match: 5. CDR3 sequence (DNA): TGTGCCAGCTCACGAGGGACAGGCATCGAGCAGTACTTC. Protein: CASSRGTGIEQYF.

The J gene is TRBJ2-1, the V gene TRBV5-1; the D is unclear. The germline V gene has CDR1 SGHRS and CDR2 YFSETQ. V was pared by 6 bases and J by 2 bases, with 3 bases between. The CDR3 totals 11 residues. CDR3 coding DNA: TGCGCCAGCAAAACCTACAATGAGCAGTTCTTC. Amino acid sequence: CASKTYNEQFF.

This chain joins TRBV19 and TRBJ2-1, with a weak D call TRBD1 (6 bases). Germline V CDR1 and CDR2: LNHDA, SQIVND (reference sequence). This CDR3 contains 17 residues. Trimming cost V 5 bases and J 5 bases, with 22 bases left between them. Written as DNA, the CDR3 is TGTGCCAGTAGTGGAAGGTCTTCTGGGACAAACAACAATGAGCAGTTCTTC. This gives the protein CASSGRSSGTNNNEQFF.

The chain recombines TRBV5-4 with TRBJ2-7; D ambiguous. CDR1 SGHNT and CDR2 YYREEE come from the germline V gene (reference sequence). This CDR3 is built from 15 residues. V dropped 0 bases and J dropped 5 bases, with 15 bases sitting between them. The chain's CDR3 is CASSLDRPRSHEQYF. The DNA of the CDR3 is TGTGCCAGCAGCTTGGATCGTCCTAGGTCCCACGAGCAGTACTTC.

This sequence joins TRBV5-6 and TRBJ1-3; no definite D call. Trimming left V 2 bases short and J 4 bases short, with 7 bases between. The CDR3 has 13 residues. Germline V gene sequence: CDR1 SGHDT, CDR2 YYEEEE. CDR3 residues: CASSFDSGNTIYF. In DNA form, the CDR3 reads TGTGCCAGCAGCTTCGACTCCGGAAACACCATATATTTT. Combining the CDR3 with reference TRBV5-6 and TRBJ1-3 gives the whole variable domain DAGVTQSPTHLIKTRGQQVTLRCSPKSGHDTVSWYQQALGQGPQFIFQYYEEEERQRGNFPDRFSGHQFPNYSSELNVNALLLGDSALYLCASSFDSGNTIYFGEGSWLTVV.

J is TRBJ2-5 and V is TRBV7-2; the D gene is possibly TRBD1 (6 bases). The V end was cut by 2 bases, the J end by 4 bases, with 11 bases between. The V gene's germline CDR1 is SGHTA and CDR2 FQGNSA. CDR3 size: 14 residues. The CDR3 region has the DNA TGTGCCAGCAGCTTAATGCAGGGGAGAGAGACCCAGTACTTC. This codes for CASSLMQGRETQYF.